Following are 32 T cell receptor beta chains from one sample sequenced in a study of cytomegalovirus exposure and HLA in healthy donors. This PCR relied on a set of 60 Vbeta primers and 13 Jbeta primers. Repertoires were generated with immunoSEQ multiplex PCR, while TCRdb's copy carries only in-frame clones and drops some. This repertoire shows some 190,000 clones, around 87% found once; its top ten account for around 1.4%. Source material: PBMCs. All receptors come from a man younger than 40 in good health and CMV-seronegative.

A few counts support this clone. V is TRBV4-3 and J is TRBJ2-5, with D possibly being TRBD2 (7 bases). V shed 1 base and J shed 3 bases, with 12 bases lying between them. In germline, CDR1 is LGHNA, CDR2 YSLEER. This CDR3 is built from 15 residues. CDR3 residues: CASSQAGGRKETQYF. The CDR3 DNA follows: TGCGCCAGCAGCCAAGCCGGGGGGCGGAAAGAGACCCAGTACTTC.

The V call is TRBV2, the J call TRBJ2-3, with TRBD2 identical over 13 bases. The CDR3 extends over 14 amino acids. Trimming at V came to 2 bases and at J to 14 bases, leaving 7 bases not matched to a gene. Germline CDR1 is SNHLY and CDR2 is FYNNEI. The CDR3 DNA reads as TGTGCCAGCAGTGAATCTACTAGCGGGGGGGCCATGTATTTT. This encodes CASSESTSGGAMYF.

This chain joins TRBV28 and TRBJ1-4, with TRBD1 identical over 8 bases. With V trimmed by 1 base and J by 2 bases, 9 bases remained unmatched. Germline V CDR1 and CDR2: MDHEN, SYDVKM. The CDR3 contains 18 residues. Written as DNA, the CDR3 is TGTGCCAGCAGTTTATACGGCAGGGGGCGAGGGACTAATGAAAAACTGTTTTTT. Translating it yields CASSLYGRGRGTNEKLFF.

This clone was seen just once. The rearrangement joins TRBV7-8 to TRBJ1-2; D is perhaps TRBD1 (6 bases). V was pared by 1 base and J by 3 bases, with 12 bases between. This CDR3 has 15 amino acids. Per the germline V gene, CDR1 is SGHVS and CDR2 is FQNEAQ. CDR3 coding DNA: TGTGCCAGCAGCTTAGTGAGGGGGGGGGACTATGGCTACACCTTC. Its protein product is CASSLVRGGDYGYTF.

The gene calls are TRBV7-9 and TRBJ2-7; maybe TRBD2 (6 bases). The CDR3 covers 15 residues. Per the germline V gene, CDR1 is SEHNR and CDR2 is FQNEAQ (reference sequence). V lost 0 bases and J 3 bases, leaving 12 bases between the germline ends. CDR3 nucleotides: TGTGCCAGCAGCTTAGCGGGGGGAAATATCTACGAGCAGTACTTC. Amino acids: CASSLAGGNIYEQYF.

This clone occurred a few times. J is TRBJ1-2 and V is TRBV4-1, with a possible D match to TRBD1 (5 bases). V was clipped by 3 bases and J by 4 bases, with 9 bases between them. This CDR3 spans 13 amino acids. Germline values: CDR1 MGHRA, CDR2 YSYEKL. The CDR3 spells CASSQTALYGYTF. The CDR3 DNA sequence: TGCGCCAGCAGCCAGACAGCGCTCTATGGCTACACCTTC.

The V gene is TRBV2, the J gene TRBJ2-1; possible D gene TRBD2, 6 bases. Trimming stripped 8 bases from V and 4 bases from J, with 15 bases between. The CDR3 loop spans 14 amino acids. Per the germline V gene, CDR1 is SNHLY and CDR2 is FYNNEI. CDR3 sequence: CASSRVADYNEQFF. In DNA, the CDR3 is TGTGCCAGCTCCCGGGTAGCGGATTACAATGAGCAGTTCTTC.

In regard to this clone: At the DNA level, this CDR3 is encoded by other sequences in the same sample as well. The V and J genes are TRBV18 and TRBJ1-1; D is perhaps TRBD1 (5 bases). Germline V CDR1 and CDR2: KGHSH, LQKENI. CDR3 length: 14 amino acids. The germline V and J ends were trimmed by 3 bases and 1 base, with 9 bases remaining between them. The CDR3 sequence: CASSPGGSNTEAFF. In DNA, the CDR3 is TGTGCCAGCTCACCGGGGGGGTCGAACACTGAAGCTTTCTTT. Full variable domain (outside the CDR3, taken from reference TRBV18 and TRBJ1-1): NAGVMQNPRHLVRRRGQEARLRCSPMKGHSHVYWYRQLPEEGLKFMVYLQKENIIDESGMPKERFSAEFPKEGPSILRIQQVVRGDSAAYFCASSPGGSNTEAFFGQGTRLTVV.

The chain has TRBV6-5 and TRBJ2-5; TRBD1 agrees at 7 bases. Trimming removed 0 bases from V and 4 bases from J; junction bases left unmatched: 5. This CDR3 region has 15 residues. Germline V gene sequence: CDR1 MNHEY, CDR2 SVGAGI. The CDR3 protein is CASSYSGQVPETQYF. The CDR3 DNA reads as TGTGCCAGCAGTTACTCCGGACAGGTACCAGAGACCCAGTACTTC.

This chain links TRBV28 with TRBJ1-1; D might be TRBD1 (5 bases). The CDR3 sequence is 15 residues long. Germline V gene sequence: CDR1 MDHEN, CDR2 SYDVKM. Trimming pared 5 bases from V and 5 bases from J, leaving 18 bases between. CDR3 DNA: TGTGCCAGCAGTAACCCCTGGGGGAGGTTAACTGAAGCTTTCTTT. It translates to CASSNPWGRLTEAFF.

The V call is TRBV2, the J call TRBJ1-2, with a weak D call TRBD1 (5 bases). Germline loops: CDR1 SNHLY, CDR2 FYNNEI. This CDR3 is built from 14 residues. Trimming left V 2 bases short and J 8 bases short, with 15 bases between. The CDR3 protein is CASSEWEGPRGYTF. CDR3 nucleotide sequence: TGTGCCAGCAGTGAATGGGAGGGGCCCCGGGGCTACACCTTC.

The rearrangement uses TRBV19 and TRBJ1-6; D is perhaps TRBD1 (5 bases). The ends were cut back, 5 bases at V and 8 bases at J, with 7 bases in the middle. The CDR3 consists of 12 residues. Germline V lookup: CDR1 LNHDA, CDR2 SQIVND (reference sequence). CDR3 amino acids: CASSSRDSPLHF. The CDR3 DNA follows: TGTGCCAGTAGTTCCAGGGATTCACCCCTCCACTTT.

V is TRBV12-1 and J is TRBJ1-6. TRBV12-1 is a pseudogene. The CDR3 covers 16 residues. The CDR3 reads CASSFGESSYNSPLHF. The CDR3 DNA follows: TGTGCCAGCAGCTTTGGAGAGAGCTCCTATAATTCACCCCTCCACTTT.

The chain carries TRBV10-1 and TRBJ1-6, with 8 nucleotides matching TRBD1. Germline loops: CDR1 WNHNN, CDR2 SYGVQD (reference sequence). Trimming took 4 bases from V and 7 from J; bases not matched to a gene: 6. This CDR3 contains 15 residues. Here the CDR3 reads CASSVGGTGNSPLHF. The CDR3 DNA is TGCGCCAGCAGTGTCGGGGGGACAGGAAATTCACCCCTCCACTTT.

This clone showed up just once. The chain employs TRBV6-1 and TRBJ2-7; the match to TRBD1 covers 7 bases. The CDR3 is 13 residues long. V was pared by 5 bases and J by 5 bases, with 6 bases of the junction left unmatched. Germline V CDR1 and CDR2: MNHNS, SASEGT. The CDR3 region is CASSPGTVHEQYF. The CDR3 DNA is TGTGCCAGCAGTCCCGGGACAGTCCACGAGCAGTACTTC.

This chain connects TRBV19 to TRBJ1-4, with 7 bases lining up with TRBD1. V lost 5 bases, J lost 2 bases, and 5 bases stayed unmatched. The V gene's germline CDR1 is LNHDA and CDR2 SQIVND (reference sequence). The CDR3 runs 15 residues. The CDR3 DNA follows: TGTGCCAGTAGTCCCTGGGACAGCACTAATGAAAAACTGTTTTTT. This codes for CASSPWDSTNEKLFF.

The chain couples TRBV5-5 to TRBJ1-6; D remains unclear. This CDR3 is built from 15 residues. CDR1 is SGHKS, CDR2 YYEKEE, per germline (reference sequence). Trimming stripped 0 bases from V and 5 bases from J, with 9 bases between. The CDR3 DNA is TGTGCCAGCAGCTTGGGAGGGATTCATAATTCACCCCTCCACTTT. Protein product: CASSLGGIHNSPLHF.

Worth noting for this clone: Different DNA sequences within this sample yield the same CDR3. The V and J genes are TRBV7-2 and TRBJ2-1, with D perhaps matching TRBD2 (6 bases). The CDR3 loop spans 13 amino acids. The germline V gene encodes CDR1 SGHTA and CDR2 FQGNSA. Trimming pared 3 bases from V and 10 bases from J, leaving 13 bases between. The CDR3 bases are TGTGCCAGCAGCTTGGGGGGTACAGGCGAGCAGTTCTTC. Its protein is CASSLGGTGEQFF.

In this sample, this clone turned up once. The V call is TRBV6-5, the J call TRBJ2-1; 13 bases map to TRBD2. The CDR3 runs 13 residues. Germline assignment: CDR1 MNHEY and CDR2 SVGAGI. Germline trimming cut 8 bases from V and 9 bases from J; bases unmatched to any gene: 4. The CDR3 sequence is CASGLAGVGEQFF. DNA of the CDR3: TGTGCCAGCGGACTAGCGGGAGTTGGTGAGCAGTTCTTC.

This clone was recorded a few times. This sequence joins TRBV7-9 and TRBJ1-2; D might be TRBD1 (5 bases). Per germline, CDR1 SEHNR and CDR2 FQNEAQ (reference sequence). Trimming removed 2 bases at V and 2 bases at J, with 9 bases between. The length of the CDR3 is 14 residues. The CDR3 DNA reads TGTGCCAGCAGCTTACTGACAGAAAACTATGGCTACACCTTC. Translating gives CASSLLTENYGYTF.

A few counts support this clone. This rearrangement joins TRBV6-1 to TRBJ1-1; D unresolved. This CDR3 is built from 15 residues. The V end was cut by 1 base, the J end by 8 bases, with 17 bases between. CDR1 and CDR2 from the germline V gene are MNHNS and SASEGT. The CDR3 is CASSEVLFRQAEAFF. The CDR3 DNA follows: TGTGCCAGCAGTGAAGTCCTCTTTCGTCAGGCAGAAGCTTTCTTT.

This clone is a singleton in its sample. The CDR3 loop reads CASSFGQGHYGYTF. DNA for the CDR3: TGTGCCAGCAGTTTCGGACAGGGGCACTATGGCTACACCTTC. The chain joins TRBV27 to TRBJ1-2; 9 nucleotides match TRBD1. J gave up 3 bases and V 3 bases, and 2 bases lay outside the gene matches. Germline-derived CDR1 and CDR2 are MNHEY and SMNVEV (reference sequence). The CDR3 totals 14 residues.

This chain uses TRBV7-9 with TRBJ2-5, with 8 nucleotides matching TRBD2. The J call may be faulty, since TRBJ2-7 better matches the DNA end. The CDR3 runs to 16 residues. Germline CDR1 SEHNR, CDR2 FQNEAQ (reference sequence). CDR3 bases: TGTGCCAGCAGCCCAGGGTTGATAGCGGGGTCCTACGAGCAGTACTTC. Translation: CASSPGLIAGSYEQYF.

The chain couples TRBV27 to TRBJ1-2; 8 bases agree with TRBD1. Unmatched junction bases numbered 11, after V lost 4 bases and J lost 4 bases. Germline V gene sequence: CDR1 MNHEY, CDR2 SMNVEV (reference sequence). The CDR3 consists of 16 residues. The CDR3 nucleotides are TGTGCCAGCAGTTGGCAGACAGGGGACCGCCTCTATGGCTACACCTTC. This codes for CASSWQTGDRLYGYTF.

Comments on this clone: Other DNA sequences in this sample translate to the same CDR3. This rearrangement joins TRBV19 to TRBJ1-5; D is ambiguous. Germline CDR1 LNHDA, CDR2 SQIVND (reference sequence). V dropped 3 bases and J dropped 3 bases, with 9 bases sitting between them. This CDR3 contains 14 residues. This chain's CDR3 is CASSIGQVNQPQHF. Written as DNA, the CDR3 is TGTGCCAGTAGTATTGGGCAGGTCAATCAGCCCCAGCATTTT.

The chain joins TRBV7-2 to TRBJ2-7; the match to TRBD2 covers 11 bases. V dropped 4 bases and J dropped 4; count of bases not matched to a gene: 6. Germline assignment: CDR1 SGHTA and CDR2 FQGNSA. The CDR3 loop spans 15 amino acids. The CDR3 loop is CASSSSLAGGYEQYF. The CDR3 region has the DNA TGTGCCAGCAGCTCCTCCCTAGCGGGAGGATACGAGCAGTACTTC.

The CDR3 here is CASSQAQRLLQYF. The CDR3 DNA sequence: TGCGCCAGCAGCCAAGCTCAGCGACTATTGCAGTATTTT. The genes are TRBV4-3 and TRBJ2-3; D is possibly TRBD2 (5 bases). Germline values: CDR1 LGHNA, CDR2 YSLEER. Trimming stripped 1 base from V and 11 bases from J, with 13 bases between. CDR3 length: 13 amino acids.

The chain carries TRBV27 and TRBJ2-3; 9 positions match TRBD2. V trimming: 5 bases; J trimming: 2 bases; junction bases outside the gene matches: 8. This CDR3 contains 16 residues. Germline V gene lookup returns CDR1 MNHEY and CDR2 SMNVEV (reference sequence). The CDR3 region is CASSPLAGGITDTQYF. The DNA of the CDR3 is TGTGCCAGCAGTCCGTTGGCGGGGGGGATCACAGATACGCAGTATTTT.

The chain combines TRBV7-2 with TRBJ2-7; 7 bases align to TRBD2. After removal of 1 base from V and 1 base from J, the junction contained 7 bases not matched to a gene. CDR1 and CDR2 from the germline V gene are SGHTA and FQGNSA. The CDR3 spans 16 residues. The CDR3 spells CASSLDARGFSYEQYF. In nucleotides, the CDR3 is TGTGCCAGCAGCTTAGACGCGCGGGGGTTTTCCTACGAGCAGTACTTC.

This chain links TRBV19 with TRBJ1-2; D possibly corresponds to TRBD1 (6 bases). CDR1 LNHDA and CDR2 SQIVND come from the germline V gene (reference sequence). This CDR3 is built from 14 residues. Trimming pared 6 bases from V and 0 bases from J, leaving 11 bases between. CDR3 sequence: CASRQDSTNYGYTF. CDR3 DNA: TGTGCCAGTAGACAGGACAGTACTAACTATGGCTACACCTTC.

This clone was found a few times. This sequence joins TRBV6-5 and TRBJ1-1; 8 bases fit TRBD1. V lost 5 bases to trimming and J lost 9 bases; unmatched junction nucleotides: 2. This CDR3 has 11 residues. Germline CDR1 and CDR2: MNHEY and SVGAGI. CDR3 loop: CASSDRGKAFF. The CDR3, as DNA: TGTGCCAGCAGTGACAGGGGTAAAGCTTTCTTT.

The V and J genes are TRBV2 and TRBJ1-5; perhaps TRBD1 as D (6 bases). Deletions cut 5 bases from V and 5 bases from J, with 10 bases between. The CDR3 has 13 amino acids. CDR1 is SNHLY, CDR2 FYNNEI, per germline. The CDR3 DNA follows: TGTGCCAGCAGTCCACAGGGATATCAGCCCCAGCATTTT. Translation: CASSPQGYQPQHF.